This is a list of T cell receptor beta chains from one sample in a study of cytomegalovirus exposure and HLA in healthy donors. Here immunoSEQ multiplex PCR was the method, and the copy in TCRdb shows in-frame clones only, minus some. This repertoire shows some 140,000 clones, roughly 75% found once; its top ten account for more than 4.5%. The sequenced material came from PBMCs. Receptors were obtained from a man aged 25 to 40 in good health. Each CDR3 is given with its conserved first and last residue. D genes are given only for firm matches. Size is stated for part of the rows, as once, few or many counts, or as a class when the clone is expanded.

v_gene: TRBV27; abundance: .; j_gene: TRBJ1-6; d_gene: .; CDR3nt: TGTGCCAGCAGTAAGGGTCAGGGAGGCTCACCCCTCCACTTT; CDR3aa: CASSKGQGGSPLHF
v_gene: TRBV14; abundance: .; j_gene: TRBJ2-5; d_gene: TRBD1; CDR3nt: TGTGCCAGCAGCCAAGATAGACAGGGGGGAGAGACCCAGTACTTC; CDR3aa: CASSQDRQGGETQYF
v_gene: TRBV7-9; abundance: .; j_gene: TRBJ2-7; d_gene: TRBD2; CDR3nt: TGTGCCAGTGAAACGGGACTAGCGGGAAAGTTGGGGGTTTCCTACGAGCAGTACTTC; CDR3aa: CASETGLAGKLGVSYEQYF
v_gene: TRBV6-5; abundance: .; j_gene: TRBJ2-7; d_gene: .; CDR3nt: TGTGCCTCTTCCCGGTCTTCCTACGAGCAGTACTTC; CDR3aa: CASSRSSYEQYF
v_gene: TRBV16; abundance: .; j_gene: TRBJ1-4; d_gene: TRBD1; CDR3nt: TGTGCCAGCAGCCCGACCAGGGGGCTCGGTAATGAAAAACTGTTTTTT; CDR3aa: CASSPTRGLGNEKLFF
v_gene: TRBV5-1; abundance: few; j_gene: TRBJ2-5; d_gene: .; CDR3nt: TGCGCCAGCAGCTTGGCCGGGGGGCAGTACCAAGAGACCCAGTACTTC; CDR3aa: CASSLAGGQYQETQYF
v_gene: TRBV6-5; abundance: .; j_gene: TRBJ1-2; d_gene: .; CDR3nt: TGTGCCAGCAGAAAGCCCCGGGACTCCTATGGCTACACCTTC; CDR3aa: CASRKPRDSYGYTF
v_gene: TRBV30; abundance: .; j_gene: TRBJ2-5; d_gene: TRBD1; CDR3nt: TGTGCCTGGAGTCCGGGACAGATAAGACAAGAGACCCAGTACTTC; CDR3aa: CAWSPGQIRQETQYF
v_gene: TRBV10-3; abundance: once; j_gene: TRBJ2-5; d_gene: TRBD1; CDR3nt: TGTGCCATCAGTTGGACAGGGGGCGCGGAGACCCAGTACTTC; CDR3aa: CAISWTGGAETQYF
v_gene: TRBV6-6; abundance: .; j_gene: TRBJ1-5; d_gene: .; CDR3nt: TGTGCCAGCAGTGGTAGGCAGGGTTCAAATCAGCCCCAGCATTTT; CDR3aa: CASSGRQGSNQPQHF
v_gene: TRBV18; abundance: few; j_gene: TRBJ1-5; d_gene: .; CDR3nt: TGTGCCAGCTCACCCGTCGGGGGGAGTCAGCCCCAGCATTTT; CDR3aa: CASSPVGGSQPQHF
v_gene: TRBV15; abundance: few; j_gene: TRBJ2-5; d_gene: .; CDR3nt: TGTGCCACCAGCAGATATGACTCAGAGGGGACCCAGTACTTC; CDR3aa: CATSRYDSEGTQYF
v_gene: TRBV28; abundance: .; j_gene: TRBJ2-3; d_gene: TRBD2; CDR3nt: TGTGCCAGCAGTGCAACTAGCGGCACAGATACGCAGTATTTT; CDR3aa: CASSATSGTDTQYF
v_gene: TRBV19; abundance: .; j_gene: TRBJ1-5; d_gene: .; CDR3nt: TGTGCCAGTAGTCCCTCGTTCTTGCAGCCCCAGCATTTT; CDR3aa: CASSPSFLQPQHF
v_gene: TRBV7-2; abundance: few; j_gene: TRBJ2-1; d_gene: .; CDR3nt: TGTGCCAGCAGCATCGGACAACCAGGGCCCAATGAGCAGTTCTTC; CDR3aa: CASSIGQPGPNEQFF
v_gene: TRBV28; abundance: .; j_gene: TRBJ1-1; d_gene: .; CDR3nt: TGTGCCAGCAGATGGGCGGCGGGGGGGGCCCCTGAAGCTTTCTTT; CDR3aa: CASRWAAGGAPEAFF
v_gene: TRBV7-2; abundance: .; j_gene: TRBJ2-2; d_gene: .; CDR3nt: TGTGCCAGCAGCTTTACGGGAGAAGTCACCGGGGAGCTGTTTTTT; CDR3aa: CASSFTGEVTGELFF
v_gene: TRBV6-1; abundance: .; j_gene: TRBJ2-1; d_gene: .; CDR3nt: TGTGCCAGCAGTGAAGCCGGCAGGTCCTACAATGAGCAGTTCTTC; CDR3aa: CASSEAGRSYNEQFF
v_gene: TRBV6-1; abundance: once; j_gene: TRBJ2-7; d_gene: TRBD1; CDR3nt: TGTGCCAGCAGTGCCCAACCGGGACAGGGGGCCTACGAGCAGTACTTC; CDR3aa: CASSAQPGQGAYEQYF
v_gene: TRBV19; abundance: .; j_gene: TRBJ1-1; d_gene: .; CDR3nt: TGTGCCAGTAGTATAGCCCATGTGAACACTGAAGCTTTCTTT; CDR3aa: CASSIAHVNTEAFF
v_gene: TRBV19; abundance: once; j_gene: TRBJ1-5; d_gene: TRBD1; CDR3nt: TGTGCCAGCCGGACAGGGGACCAGCCCCAGCATTTT; CDR3aa: CASRTGDQPQHF
v_gene: TRBV7-2; abundance: .; j_gene: TRBJ2-5; d_gene: TRBD2; CDR3nt: TGTGCCAGCAGCTCACGCTCTAGCGGCCAAGAGACCCAGTACTTC; CDR3aa: CASSSRSSGQETQYF
v_gene: TRBV27; abundance: .; j_gene: TRBJ2-1; d_gene: TRBD1; CDR3nt: TGTGCCAGCAGCACGCGACAGGGTACGAATGAGCAGTTCTTC; CDR3aa: CASSTRQGTNEQFF
v_gene: TRBV13; abundance: once; j_gene: TRBJ2-1; d_gene: .; CDR3nt: TGTGCCAGCAGCTTAGCGCCTAGTCGTAGGAATGAGCAGTTCTTC; CDR3aa: CASSLAPSRRNEQFF
v_gene: TRBV27; abundance: .; j_gene: TRBJ1-3; d_gene: TRBD1; CDR3nt: TGTGCCAGCAGCGGACAGGGAGGAAACACCATATATTTT; CDR3aa: CASSGQGGNTIYF